The rows below give T cell receptor beta chains drawn from one sample of a study of blood T cell repertoires in COVID-19. TCRdb's copy holds only in-frame clones and misses some; the assay was immunoSEQ multiplex PCR. The sample includes about 94,000 clones, around 87% of them seen just once. Sequenced material: peripheral blood. The receptors here all came from a human donor with acute or convalescent COVID-19. The donor label of this sample is uncertain. Each CDR3 is given with its conserved first and last residue. A D gene is named only where the DNA matches it firmly. Clone size appears in some rows only: once, few, many, or a class for an expanded clone.

j_gene,abundance,d_gene,v_gene,CDR3aa,CDR3nt
TRBJ2-3,NA,NA,TRBV10-3,CAIADSTDTQYF,TGTGCCATCGCGGATAGCACAGATACGCAGTATTTT
TRBJ2-7,NA,NA,TRBV18,CASSPSSQGTYEQYF,TGTGCCAGCTCACCTAGTTCGCAGGGAACCTACGAGCAGTACTTC
TRBJ2-5,NA,TRBD1,TRBV10-3,CAISRGQGAQETQYF,TGTGCCATCAGTCGAGGACAGGGGGCGCAGGAGACCCAGTACTTC
TRBJ1-4,few,TRBD1,TRBV2,CASRGPGQGASNEKLFF,TGTGCCAGCAGGGGTCCGGGACAGGGGGCATCTAATGAAAAACTGTTTTTT
TRBJ1-2,NA,TRBD1,TRBV28,CASSLTPGQAPYGYTF,TGTGCCAGCAGTTTGACCCCTGGACAGGCCCCGTATGGCTACACCTTC
TRBJ2-5,NA,NA,TRBV27,CASSPSYQETQYF,TGTGCCAGCAGTCCCTCGTACCAAGAGACCCAGTACTTC
TRBJ1-4,NA,NA,TRBV7-9,CASSLGALSTNEKLFF,TGTGCCAGCAGCTTAGGGGCCCTATCAACTAATGAAAAACTGTTTTTT
TRBJ1-4,NA,NA,TRBV6-2/TRBV6-3,CASSRARGASNEKLFF,TGTGCCAGCAGTCGGGCCCGGGGGGCGTCTAATGAAAAACTGTTTTTT
TRBJ2-2,NA,TRBD1,TRBV5-4,CASSREGQGYTGELFF,TGTGCCAGCAGCCGCGAGGGACAGGGGTACACCGGGGAGCTGTTTTTT
TRBJ2-3,NA,NA,TRBV3-1/TRBV3-2,CASSAVATDTQYF,TGTGCCAGCAGCGCCGTGGCCACAGATACGCAGTATTTT
TRBJ2-3,NA,NA,TRBV9,CASSVATDTQYF,TGTGCCAGCAGCGTAGCAACAGATACGCAGTATTTT
TRBJ2-3,NA,NA,TRBV4-3,CASSQGGVGIGTQYF,TGCGCCAGCAGCCAAGGCGGGGTGGGGATTGGTACGCAGTATTTT
TRBJ1-2,NA,TRBD1,TRBV4-1,CASSQDTGTGRGYTF,TGCGCCAGCAGCCAAGATACCGGGACAGGGAGAGGCTACACCTTC
TRBJ1-1,NA,NA,TRBV6-5,CASRGGSGNTEAFF,TGTGCCAGCCGAGGAGGGTCCGGGAACACTGAAGCTTTCTTT
TRBJ2-2,NA,NA,TRBV9,CASSVGGGGPNTGELFF,TGTGCCAGCAGCGTAGGGGGCGGGGGCCCGAACACCGGGGAGCTGTTTTTT
TRBJ1-6,NA,NA,TRBV5-4,CASSLNRWESPLHF,TGTGCCAGCAGCTTGAACAGATGGGAGTCACCCCTCCACTTT
TRBJ1-4,NA,TRBD1,TRBV19,CASRQTGGPNEKLFF,TGTGCCAGTAGGCAGACAGGGGGTCCTAATGAAAAACTGTTTTTT
TRBJ1-4,NA,NA,TRBV28,CASSPIVGGATNEKLFF,TGTGCCAGCAGCCCTATAGTCGGCGGGGCAACTAATGAAAAACTGTTTTTT
TRBJ2-5,NA,TRBD2,TRBV19,CASSLRLAGGQETQYF,TGTGCCAGTAGTCTTCGCTTAGCGGGGGGGCAAGAGACCCAGTACTTC
TRBJ2-5,NA,NA,TRBV18,CASSPASLGGETQYF,TGTGCCAGCTCGCCGGCTAGCCTCGGCGGGGAGACCCAGTACTTC
TRBJ1-4,NA,TRBD1,TRBV19,CASSSTGGGIEKLFF,TGTGCCAGTAGTAGCACAGGGGGAGGAATTGAAAAACTGTTTTTT
TRBJ1-5,once,NA,TRBV28,CASSFSGGYSNQPQHF,TGTGCCAGCAGTTTCTCCGGAGGATATAGCAATCAGCCCCAGCATTTT
TRBJ2-6,NA,TRBD1,TRBV28,CASRGTARSGANVLTF,TGTGCCAGCAGGGGGACAGCGCGCTCTGGGGCCAACGTCCTGACTTTC
TRBJ2-7,once,NA,TRBV3-1/TRBV3-2,CASSQDLQGGEQYF,TGTGCCAGCAGCCAAGACTTACAGGGCGGCGAGCAGTACTTC
TRBJ1-5,NA,NA,TRBV4-1,CASSQDLRFRGKGPQHF,TGCGCCAGCAGCCAAGATCTTAGGTTTCGGGGGAAAGGGCCCCAGCATTTT
TRBJ2-1,once,NA,TRBV7-8,CASSPGGNEQFF,TGTGCCAGCAGCCCCGGGGGAAATGAGCAGTTCTTC
TRBJ2-2,once,TRBD2,TRBV7-7,CASTTSGGRPNTGELFF,TGTGCTAGCACCACTAGCGGGGGCCGGCCCAACACCGGGGAGCTGTTTTTT
TRBJ1-5,NA,TRBD1,TRBV2,CASSEGQGGRPQHF,TGTGCCAGCAGCGAGGGACAGGGGGGTCGGCCCCAGCATTTT
TRBJ2-2,NA,NA,TRBV24-1,CATSDLVPGGELFF,TGTGCCACCAGTGATTTGGTGCCGGGCGGGGAGCTGTTTTTT
TRBJ2-7,NA,NA,TRBV7-8,CASSLARGGPYEQYF,TGTGCCAGCAGCTTAGCGCGCGGGGGCCCCTACGAGCAGTACTTC
TRBJ2-7,NA,TRBD1,TRBV23-1,CASSPPGQGLSYEQYF,TGCGCCAGCAGTCCTCCCGGACAGGGGTTGTCCTACGAGCAGTACTTC
TRBJ2-5,NA,NA,TRBV11-2,CASSFQIRGETQYF,TGTGCCAGCAGCTTTCAAATTAGGGGTGAGACCCAGTACTTC
TRBJ1-1,NA,NA,TRBV6-5,CASSLYDRRNTEAFF,TGTGCCAGCAGTTTATATGACAGAAGGAACACTGAAGCTTTCTTT
TRBJ2-7,NA,NA,TRBV6-6,CASSYSTTSLGGEQYF,TGTGCCAGCAGTTATTCGACTACCTCCCTCGGGGGCGAGCAGTACTTC
TRBJ2-2,NA,TRBD2,TRBV5-1,CASNPTGGESTGELFF,TGCGCCAGCAACCCCACCGGGGGGGAGAGCACCGGGGAGCTGTTTTTT
TRBJ2-7,NA,TRBD1,TRBV3-1/TRBV3-2,CASSRGTGGFQYF,TGTGCCAGCAGCAGAGGGACAGGGGGATTTCAGTACTTC
TRBJ1-3,NA,NA,TRBV7-9,CASSLTGPDSGNTIYF,TGTGCCAGCAGCTTAACAGGGCCCGACTCTGGAAACACCATATATTTT
TRBJ2-3,NA,NA,TRBV7-2,CASSLAGGRVDTQYF,TGTGCCAGCAGCTTAGCGGGGGGGCGGGTAGATACGCAGTATTTT
TRBJ1-5,NA,NA,TRBV6-5,CASSYSGVAQPQHF,TGTGCCAGCAGTTACTCAGGGGTGGCTCAGCCCCAGCATTTT
TRBJ2-3,once,TRBD2,TRBV27,CASSFSGGRTDTQYF,TGTGCCAGCAGTTTCAGCGGGGGGAGGACAGATACGCAGTATTTT
TRBJ2-3,NA,TRBD1,TRBV7-2,CASSSPGGSDTQYF,TGTGCCAGCAGCTCCCCAGGGGGTAGCGATACGCAGTATTTT
TRBJ2-2,NA,TRBD1,TRBV7-6,CASSLQGVLNTGELFF,TGTGCCAGCAGCTTACAGGGGGTTTTGAACACCGGGGAGCTGTTTTTT
TRBJ2-2,NA,NA,TRBV11-2,CASTYSNTGELFF,TGTGCCAGCACCTACTCGAACACCGGGGAGCTGTTTTTT
TRBJ1-6,NA,NA,TRBV30,CASGAYNSPLHF,TGTGCCTCAGGGGCCTATAATTCACCCCTCCACTTT
TRBJ1-2,NA,TRBD1,TRBV6-2/TRBV6-3,CASSYSPLTGGNYGYTF,TGTGCCAGCAGTTACTCTCCGTTGACAGGGGGCAACTATGGCTACACCTTC
TRBJ2-5,few,TRBD2,TRBV5-8,CASSLFLAGGETQYF,TGTGCCAGCAGCTTGTTTCTAGCGGGGGGAGAGACCCAGTACTTC
TRBJ1-2,NA,NA,TRBV12-3/TRBV12-4,CASSPDRNYGYTF,TGTGCCAGCAGTCCGGACAGAAACTATGGCTACACCTTC
TRBJ2-1,NA,TRBD2,TRBV28,CASTTAGGVEQFF,TGTGCCAGCACCACCGCGGGGGGGGTTGAGCAGTTCTTC
TRBJ1-1,few,NA,TRBV7-9,CASTQAAAEPEAFF,TGTGCCAGCACCCAAGCAGCGGCGGAACCTGAAGCTTTCTTT
TRBJ1-3,NA,NA,TRBV19,CASSMGAAGNTIYF,TGTGCCAGTAGTATGGGGGCGGCTGGAAACACCATATATTTT